By share of the sample, the clone carrying this T cell receptor beta chain is medium-sized. Its target is unknown. This sample stems from a study of lymphopenia after photon versus proton radiotherapy. Overall study findings and caveats: Proton therapy kept repertoires fairly stable, unlike photons, which gained effector/memory cells. A bigger post-nadir fall in TCR diversity correlated inversely with survival time in deceased patients. Authors raise, but do not show, better survival with proton therapy. Oligoclonal CD8+ Temra expansion after nadir drove photon patients' diversity drop.

The CDR3 has 14 amino acids. V gave up 5 bases and J gave up 1 base, with 11 bases separating them. Germline V gene sequence: CDR1 SGHAT, CDR2 FQNNGV. TCRdb's table, derived via immunoSEQ multiplex PCR, lists solely in-frame clones and lacks some. This sample has around 42,000 clones, with less than 90% found just once. The sequenced sample was peripheral blood, obtained from a patient treated with photon-based radiotherapy. This clonotype was obtained from a middle-aged man with gastric cancer. This sequence joins TRBV11-2 and TRBJ1-2; D gene ambiguous. The CDR3 protein is CASSALRDNYGYTF. The CDR3 DNA sequence: TGTGCCAGCAGCGCCCTTAGGGATAACTATGGCTACACCTTC.